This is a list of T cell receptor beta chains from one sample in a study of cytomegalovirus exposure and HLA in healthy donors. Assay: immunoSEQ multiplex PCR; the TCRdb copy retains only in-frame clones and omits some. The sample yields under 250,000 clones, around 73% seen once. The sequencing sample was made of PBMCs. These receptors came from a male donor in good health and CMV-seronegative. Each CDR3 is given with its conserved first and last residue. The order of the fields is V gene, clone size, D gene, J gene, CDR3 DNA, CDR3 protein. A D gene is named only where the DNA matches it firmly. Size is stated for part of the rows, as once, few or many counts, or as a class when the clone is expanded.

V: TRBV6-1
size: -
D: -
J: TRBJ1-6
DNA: TGTGCCAGCAGTGAAGCCGGGGGGGGTAATTCACCCCTCCACTTT
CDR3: CASSEAGGGNSPLHF

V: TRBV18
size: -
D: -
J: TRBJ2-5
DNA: TGTGCCAGCTCACCAGACGTGGACAAGCAGTACTTC
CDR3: CASSPDVDKQYF

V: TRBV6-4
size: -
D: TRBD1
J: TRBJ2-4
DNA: TGTGCCAGCCCAGGGGGTAAAGACATTCAGTACTTC
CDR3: CASPGGKDIQYF

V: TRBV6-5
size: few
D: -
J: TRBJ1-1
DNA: TGTGCCAGCAGTTACGGGGCAGGCACTGAAGCTTTCTTT
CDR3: CASSYGAGTEAFF

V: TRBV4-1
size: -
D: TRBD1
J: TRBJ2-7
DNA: TGCGCCAGCAGCCAAGATCAGGACAGGGTTAGTTCCCACGAGCAGTACTTC
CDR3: CASSQDQDRVSSHEQYF

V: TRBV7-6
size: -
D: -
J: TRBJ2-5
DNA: TGTGCCAGCAGCGCGGGTGGGCCTGGGACCCAGTACTTC
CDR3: CASSAGGPGTQYF

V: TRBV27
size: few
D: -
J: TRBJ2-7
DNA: TGTGCCAGCGGCTCTTTTGGCGGGGCCCCGGACGAGCAGTACTTC
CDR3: CASGSFGGAPDEQYF

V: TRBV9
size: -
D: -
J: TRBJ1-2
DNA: TGTGCCAGCAGTAGGGGATACAACTATGGCTACACCTTC
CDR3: CASSRGYNYGYTF

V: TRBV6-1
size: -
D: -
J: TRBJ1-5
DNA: TGTGCCAGCAGTGAAGCTTACGGGAATCAGCCCCAGCATTTT
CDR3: CASSEAYGNQPQHF

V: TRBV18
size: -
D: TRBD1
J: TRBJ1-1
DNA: TGTGCCAGCTCACTCCTAGCAGGGACAGAAACGAACACTGAAGCTTTCTTT
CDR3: CASSLLAGTETNTEAFF

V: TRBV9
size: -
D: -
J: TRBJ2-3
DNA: TGTGCCACCTACCTTGGGCGGGACAGCACAGATACGCAGTATTTT
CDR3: CATYLGRDSTDTQYF

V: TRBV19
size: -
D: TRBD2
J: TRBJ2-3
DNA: TGTGCCACGAAGCCGGTGCGGGAGGGAACGAATACGCAGTATTTT
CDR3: CATKPVREGTNTQYF

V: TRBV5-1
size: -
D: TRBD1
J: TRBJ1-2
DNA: TGCGCCAGCAGCCCGGACAGGGCGATCTACACCTTC
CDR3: CASSPDRAIYTF

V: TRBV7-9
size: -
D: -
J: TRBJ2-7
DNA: TGTTCCAGCAGCTTAACACAGAAACCTTACGAGCAGTACTTC
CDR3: CSSSLTQKPYEQYF

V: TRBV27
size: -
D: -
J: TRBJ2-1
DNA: TGTGCCAGCAAAGAGGGGGGGCTGGTTGAGCAGTTCTTC
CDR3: CASKEGGLVEQFF

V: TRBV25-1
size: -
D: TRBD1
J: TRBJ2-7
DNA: TGTGCCAGCAGTGTCCAGGGGGAAAGCTACGAGCAGTACTTC
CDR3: CASSVQGESYEQYF

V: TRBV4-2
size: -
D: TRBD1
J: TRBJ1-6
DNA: TGTGCCAGCAGCCAGCAAACCGGGACAGGGAACGCTAATTCACCCCTCCACTTT
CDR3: CASSQQTGTGNANSPLHF

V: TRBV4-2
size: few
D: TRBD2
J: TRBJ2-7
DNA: TGTGCCAGCAGCCAACCTAGCGGGAGAAGTTACGAGCAGTACTTC
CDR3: CASSQPSGRSYEQYF

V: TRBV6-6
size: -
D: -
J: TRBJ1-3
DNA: TGTGCCAGCATCCCAGGGTCGTATGGAAACACCATATATTTT
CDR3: CASIPGSYGNTIYF

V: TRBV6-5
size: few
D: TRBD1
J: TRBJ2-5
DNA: TGTGCCAGCAGTTATGGGGGACAGGGGTTGGGAGAGACCCAGTACTTC
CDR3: CASSYGGQGLGETQYF

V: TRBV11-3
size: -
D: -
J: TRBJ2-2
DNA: TGTGCCAGCAGCCACAGACGAGGGAGAGGCGGGGAGCTGTTTTTT
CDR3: CASSHRRGRGGELFF

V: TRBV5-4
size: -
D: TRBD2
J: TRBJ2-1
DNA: TGTGCCAGCAGCTTGCTAGCGGGAGGGGACAATGAGCAGTTCTTC
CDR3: CASSLLAGGDNEQFF

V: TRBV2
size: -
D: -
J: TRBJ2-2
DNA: TGTGCCAGCAGTGAAGCCAGGGCGAGGACCGGGGAGCTGTTTTTT
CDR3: CASSEARARTGELFF